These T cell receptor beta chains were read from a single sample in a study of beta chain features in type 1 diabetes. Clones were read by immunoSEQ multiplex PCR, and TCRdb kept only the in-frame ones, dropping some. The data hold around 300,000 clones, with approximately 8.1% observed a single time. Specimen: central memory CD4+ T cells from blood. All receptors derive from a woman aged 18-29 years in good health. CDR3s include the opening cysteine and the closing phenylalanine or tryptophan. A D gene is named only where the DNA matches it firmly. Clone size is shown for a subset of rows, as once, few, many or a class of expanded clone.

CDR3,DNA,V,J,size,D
CASSPPGRGEKLFF,TGTGCCAGCAGCCCACCGGGAAGGGGTGAAAAACTGTTTTTT,TRBV7-2,TRBJ1-4,NA,NA
CASRLQGAYGYTF,TGTGCCAGCAGGTTACAGGGGGCCTATGGCTACACCTTC,TRBV7-9,TRBJ1-2,many,TRBD1
CASSLVGNQLTEAFF,TGCGCCAGCAGCTTGGTAGGGAACCAACTCACTGAAGCTTTCTTT,TRBV5-1,TRBJ1-1,few,NA
CASSTTRERSYTF,TGTGCCAGCAGCACTACGAGGGAAAGGAGCTACACCTTC,TRBV7-2,TRBJ1-2,NA,NA
CARAPASGGVYNEQFF,TGTGCCAGGGCACCGGCGAGCGGGGGAGTATACAATGAGCAGTTCTTC,TRBV7-9,TRBJ2-1,few,TRBD2
CASTKDRADYGYTF,TGCGCCAGCACCAAGGACAGGGCGGATTATGGCTACACCTTC,TRBV10-2,TRBJ1-2,NA,TRBD1
CASRDGSSYNSPLHF,TGTGCCAGCAGGGACGGCAGCTCCTATAATTCACCCCTCCACTTT,TRBV6-6,TRBJ1-6,few,NA
CAISGVGETQYF,TGTGCCATCAGTGGAGTTGGAGAGACCCAGTACTTC,TRBV10-3,TRBJ2-5,NA,NA
CASSLTGWGTDTQYF,TGTGCCAGCAGTTTAACGGGGTGGGGCACAGATACGCAGTATTTT,TRBV27,TRBJ2-3,few,NA
CASSGGGGNTEAFF,TGTGCCAGCAGCGGCGGCGGAGGGAACACTGAAGCTTTCTTT,TRBV25-1,TRBJ1-1,NA,NA
CASSLRPEKLFF,TGTGCCAGCAGCCTAAGACCTGAAAAACTGTTTTTT,TRBV7-3,TRBJ1-4,NA,NA
CASSLDGAGTNNEQFF,TGTGCCAGCAGCTTAGATGGGGCCGGGACCAACAATGAGCAGTTCTTC,TRBV7-2,TRBJ2-1,few,NA
CASTLTGNTEAFF,TGTGCCAGCACGCTGACAGGGAACACTGAAGCTTTCTTT,TRBV6-6,TRBJ1-1,NA,NA
CASSPPRQGRNEQYF,TGTGCCAGCAGCCCCCCCAGACAGGGTCGGAACGAGCAGTACTTC,TRBV5-4,TRBJ2-7,NA,TRBD1
CASSLGDHYEQFF,TGTGCCAGCAGCTTAGGGGATCATTATGAGCAGTTCTTC,TRBV11-3,TRBJ2-1,NA,NA
CASSTERGGQETQYF,TGTGCCAGTAGTACGGAACGGGGGGGGCAAGAGACCCAGTACTTC,TRBV19,TRBJ2-5,NA,TRBD2
CASSDLREPYNSPLHF,TGTGCCAGCAGCGACCTTCGAGAGCCCTATAATTCACCCCTCCACTTT,TRBV21-1,TRBJ1-6,NA,NA
CASSVSPGEQETQYF,TGTGCCAGCAGCGTCTCACCGGGTGAACAAGAGACCCAGTACTTC,TRBV9,TRBJ2-5,few,NA
CASRPREGPRRLHF,TGTGCCAGCAGGCCCCGGGAGGGTCCGAGACGCCTCCACTTT,TRBV28,TRBJ1-6,few,NA
CSAGTYYGYTF,TGCAGTGCCGGGACTTACTATGGCTACACCTTC,TRBV20-1,TRBJ1-2,few,NA
CASSIDGAGTDSNQPQHF,TGTGCCAGTAGTATAGATGGAGCGGGGACAGATAGCAATCAGCCCCAGCATTTT,TRBV19,TRBJ1-5,few,TRBD1
CASSQGGVYGYTF,TGTGCCAGCAGCCAAGGCGGAGTCTATGGCTACACCTTC,TRBV4-2,TRBJ1-2,NA,NA
CAITQQGGTEAFF,TGTGCCATTACCCAACAGGGGGGCACTGAAGCTTTCTTT,TRBV6-6,TRBJ1-1,NA,TRBD1
CASSPRGEPLHF,TGTGCCAGCAGCCCTCGGGGGGAACCCCTCCACTTT,TRBV7-9,TRBJ1-6,NA,NA
CASSVQVINEQYF,TGTGCCAGCTCTGTACAGGTTATCAACGAGCAGTACTTC,TRBV18,TRBJ2-7,NA,NA
CASSPQAGTGSNYGYTF,TGTGCCAGCAGCCCGCAGGCGGGGACAGGGTCTAACTATGGCTACACCTTC,TRBV7-2,TRBJ1-2,NA,TRBD1
CASSQVDMGFSYNEQFF,TGCGCCAGCAGCCAGGTAGATATGGGGTTCTCCTACAATGAGCAGTTCTTC,TRBV7-3,TRBJ2-1,few,NA